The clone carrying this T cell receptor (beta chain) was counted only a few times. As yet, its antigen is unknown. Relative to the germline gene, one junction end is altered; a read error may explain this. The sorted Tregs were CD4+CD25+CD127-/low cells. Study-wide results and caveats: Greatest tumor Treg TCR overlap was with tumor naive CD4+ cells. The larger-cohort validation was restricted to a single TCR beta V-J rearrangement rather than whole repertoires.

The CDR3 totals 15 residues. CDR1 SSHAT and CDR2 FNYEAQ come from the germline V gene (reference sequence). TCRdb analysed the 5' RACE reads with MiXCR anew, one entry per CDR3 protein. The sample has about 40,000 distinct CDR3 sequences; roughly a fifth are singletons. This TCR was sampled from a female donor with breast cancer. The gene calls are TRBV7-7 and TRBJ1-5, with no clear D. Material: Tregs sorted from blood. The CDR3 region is CASSFRRVGNQPQHF. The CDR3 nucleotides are TGTGCTAGCAGCTTCCGGAGAGTTGGCAATCAGCCCCAGCATTTT.